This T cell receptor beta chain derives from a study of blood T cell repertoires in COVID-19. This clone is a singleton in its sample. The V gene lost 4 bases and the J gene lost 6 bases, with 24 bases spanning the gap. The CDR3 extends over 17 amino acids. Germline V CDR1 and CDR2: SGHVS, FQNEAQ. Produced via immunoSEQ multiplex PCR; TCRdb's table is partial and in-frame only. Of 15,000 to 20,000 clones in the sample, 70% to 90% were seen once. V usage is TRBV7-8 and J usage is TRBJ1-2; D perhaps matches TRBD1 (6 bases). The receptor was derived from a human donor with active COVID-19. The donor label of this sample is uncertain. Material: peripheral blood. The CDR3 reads CASSSRERGSGVNGYTF. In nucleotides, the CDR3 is TGTGCCAGCAGCTCGCGAGAGAGGGGATCAGGGGTGAATGGCTACACCTTC.